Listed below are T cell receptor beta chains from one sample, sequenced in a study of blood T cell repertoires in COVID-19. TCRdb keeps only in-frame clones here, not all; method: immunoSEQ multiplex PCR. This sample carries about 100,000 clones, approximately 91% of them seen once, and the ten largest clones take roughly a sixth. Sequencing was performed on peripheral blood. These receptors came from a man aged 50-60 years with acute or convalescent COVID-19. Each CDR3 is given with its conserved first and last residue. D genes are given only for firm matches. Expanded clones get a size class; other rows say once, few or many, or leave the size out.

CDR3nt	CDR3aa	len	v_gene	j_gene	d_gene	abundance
TGTGCCAGCAGCTTAAATATGGACAGGAGTAGGTTCTTC	CASSLNMDRSRFF	13	TRBV13	TRBJ2-1	TRBD1	.
TGCGCCAGCAGCAGTATCGACAGGGACTATTCACCCCTCCACTTT	CASSSIDRDYSPLHF	15	TRBV4-1	TRBJ1-6	TRBD1	.
TGCAGCGTTAGACTCCCGAACACCGGGGAGCTGTTTTTT	CSVRLPNTGELFF	13	TRBV29-1	TRBJ2-2	.	.
TGCGCCAGCAGCCAAGGTTTTAGCGGGGGGGCAACAGATACGCAGTATTTT	CASSQGFSGGATDTQYF	17	TRBV4-1	TRBJ2-3	TRBD2	.
TGCGCCAGCACCGCCATCCGAGGGTATGGCTACACCTTC	CASTAIRGYGYTF	13	TRBV10-2	TRBJ1-2	.	.
TGTGCCAGCAGCTTACGACAGGGTCAGGGCGAGCAGTACTTC	CASSLRQGQGEQYF	14	TRBV11-1	TRBJ2-7	TRBD1	.
TGTGCCAGCAGATCCCCGGGGAGGGCTGACACTGAAGCTTTCTTT	CASRSPGRADTEAFF	15	TRBV28	TRBJ1-1	.	.
TGTGCCAGTAGTACCCCCCGAGGGGGTACGGGCGGCTCTACGCAGTATTTT	CASSTPRGGTGGSTQYF	17	TRBV19	TRBJ2-3	.	.
TGCGCCAGCAGCTTAGCGTCCTTCAGCCAGACCCAGTACTTC	CASSLASFSQTQYF	14	TRBV5-1	TRBJ2-5	.	.
TGTGCCAGCAGTTACGCGACAGGGGGCGGTGAAAAACTGTTTTTT	CASSYATGGGEKLFF	15	TRBV6-5	TRBJ1-4	TRBD1	.
TGTGCCAGCAGCTCGGTTAGTCCGCAACGTAGGGGTTATAATTCACCCCTCCACTTT	CASSSVSPQRRGYNSPLHF	19	TRBV7-2	TRBJ1-6	.	.
TGTGCCAGCAAGATGACCGGGACTAGCGGGGGCTACGAGCAGTACTTC	CASKMTGTSGGYEQYF	16	TRBV11-3	TRBJ2-7	TRBD2	.
TGTTCGCAGTTGCTCCAAGAGACCCAGTACTTC	CSQLLQETQYF	11	TRBV20-1	TRBJ2-5	.	.
TGTGCCAGCAGCGTATCAGGGGGCTTAAACACCGGGGAGCTGTTTTTT	CASSVSGGLNTGELFF	16	TRBV9	TRBJ2-2	TRBD1	.
TGTGCCAGCAGTTACCGTGACAGGGGGACCTACGAGCAGTACTTC	CASSYRDRGTYEQYF	15	TRBV6-5	TRBJ2-7	TRBD1	.
TGTGCCAGTAGTATAGTCGGCAGGGGAGAGGCTTTCTTT	CASSIVGRGEAFF	13	TRBV19	TRBJ1-1	.	.
TGCGCCAGCAGCCAAGATACGAGGGACAATCAGCCCCAGCATTTT	CASSQDTRDNQPQHF	15	TRBV4-3	TRBJ1-5	.	.
TGCGCCAGCAGCGATGGACAGGGGGCCGGGGAGCTGTTTTTT	CASSDGQGAGELFF	14	TRBV4-3	TRBJ2-2	TRBD1	.
TGTGCCAGCAGTTACTCGATAGTAGGGGGCTTCTATGGCTACACCTTC	CASSYSIVGGFYGYTF	16	TRBV6-5	TRBJ1-2	TRBD1	.
TGTGCCAGCCGGTCTCGAATGATGTCCCAGCATTTT	CASRSRMMSQHF	12	TRBV2	TRBJ1-5	.	.
TGTGCCAGCAGTGCCAACCTGCCAACTCAGCATTTT	CASSANLPTQHF	12	TRBV2	TRBJ1-5	.	.
TGTGCCAGCAGCTTAGTTACAGGGGGCCAGGAGACCCAGTACTTC	CASSLVTGGQETQYF	15	TRBV7-2	TRBJ2-5	TRBD1	.
TGTGCCAGCAGCCCCGGGACACCGGATCAGCCCCAGCATTTT	CASSPGTPDQPQHF	14	TRBV7-3	TRBJ1-5	.	.
TGTGCCAGCAGCACGAGACAGGGGGCGTTTTTGGGCTACACCTTC	CASSTRQGAFLGYTF	15	TRBV7-8	TRBJ1-2	TRBD1	.
TGCGCCAGCAGCTTTGGAGACAGGGGGTACAATGAGCAGTTCTTC	CASSFGDRGYNEQFF	15	TRBV5-1	TRBJ2-1	TRBD1	few
TGCGCCAGCAGCTTGTCTGGGGGGAGCTCTGGAAACACCATATATTTT	CASSLSGGSSGNTIYF	16	TRBV5-1	TRBJ1-3	.	.
TGCGCCAGCAGCGTTTCCGGGACTAGCGGGGAGCTGTTTTTT	CASSVSGTSGELFF	14	TRBV5-1	TRBJ2-2	TRBD2	few
TGTGCCAGCAGCTTGGCTGGGCCGAACACTGAAGCTTTCTTT	CASSLAGPNTEAFF	14	TRBV5-5	TRBJ1-1	.	.
TGCAGCCTAAAACAGACAGATGGCTACACCTTC	CSLKQTDGYTF	11	TRBV29-1	TRBJ1-2	.	.
TGTGCCAGTAGTGTTGGCAGGTTAGCGGGTTACTACGAGCAGTACTTC	CASSVGRLAGYYEQYF	16	TRBV19	TRBJ2-7	TRBD2	.
TGTGCCACCCGGGACAGGGGCAATCAGCCCCAGCATTTT	CATRDRGNQPQHF	13	TRBV6-5	TRBJ1-5	TRBD1	few
TGTGCCAGCAGCTTTCGGAGGTCAGATGAAGCTTTCTTT	CASSFRRSDEAFF	13	TRBV7-3	TRBJ1-1	.	.
TGTGCCAGCGGGTACCAGGTGGGCAATCAGCCCCAGCATTTT	CASGYQVGNQPQHF	14	TRBV28	TRBJ1-5	.	few
TGTGCCAGCAGCTTGAGCCTATCGGGTAGTGGAGGCACAGATACGCAGTATTTT	CASSLSLSGSGGTDTQYF	18	TRBV13	TRBJ2-3	.	.
TGTGCCAGCGGCGTTCAGACGGGGGTTGGTGGCTACACCTTC	CASGVQTGVGGYTF	14	TRBV14	TRBJ1-2	.	.
TGTGCCAGCAGTGTAGTAGGACAGGGGGCTGTAGATACGCAGTATTTT	CASSVVGQGAVDTQYF	16	TRBV2	TRBJ2-3	TRBD1	.
TGTGCCAGCTCACGGGGGGTGAATGAAAAACTGTTTTTT	CASSRGVNEKLFF	13	TRBV18	TRBJ1-4	.	.
TGTGCCAGCAGCGGCTTACAGGGGGCTACCACTGAAGCTTTCTTT	CASSGLQGATTEAFF	15	TRBV5-6	TRBJ1-1	TRBD1	.
TGTGCCAGCAGCTCCAACCAGGACAGGGGGCGGAACGGCTACACCTTC	CASSSNQDRGRNGYTF	16	TRBV5-4	TRBJ1-2	TRBD1	.
TGTGCCAGCAGTGAAAATAGGGGGAGCACTGAAGCTTTCTTT	CASSENRGSTEAFF	14	TRBV6-1	TRBJ1-1	.	.
TGTGCCAGCTCACCACCGGGACTAGCGGGGGTTAGTGTCAATGAGCAGTTCTTC	CASSPPGLAGVSVNEQFF	18	TRBV18	TRBJ2-1	TRBD2	.
TGTGCCAGCAGCTTTCGAGACAGACAAGAGACCCAGTACTTC	CASSFRDRQETQYF	14	TRBV7-2	TRBJ2-5	.	.
TGTGCCACCTCGGACAGGGTTAATTCACCCCTCCACTTT	CATSDRVNSPLHF	13	TRBV6-5	TRBJ1-6	TRBD1	.
TGTGCCAGCAGCTTAGGTGGGACACTCAACACCGGGGAGCTGTTTTTT	CASSLGGTLNTGELFF	16	TRBV7-2	TRBJ2-2	.	.
TGCAGCGTTGGGGACAGGGTCGCGACTGAAGCTTTCTTT	CSVGDRVATEAFF	13	TRBV29-1	TRBJ1-1	TRBD1	once